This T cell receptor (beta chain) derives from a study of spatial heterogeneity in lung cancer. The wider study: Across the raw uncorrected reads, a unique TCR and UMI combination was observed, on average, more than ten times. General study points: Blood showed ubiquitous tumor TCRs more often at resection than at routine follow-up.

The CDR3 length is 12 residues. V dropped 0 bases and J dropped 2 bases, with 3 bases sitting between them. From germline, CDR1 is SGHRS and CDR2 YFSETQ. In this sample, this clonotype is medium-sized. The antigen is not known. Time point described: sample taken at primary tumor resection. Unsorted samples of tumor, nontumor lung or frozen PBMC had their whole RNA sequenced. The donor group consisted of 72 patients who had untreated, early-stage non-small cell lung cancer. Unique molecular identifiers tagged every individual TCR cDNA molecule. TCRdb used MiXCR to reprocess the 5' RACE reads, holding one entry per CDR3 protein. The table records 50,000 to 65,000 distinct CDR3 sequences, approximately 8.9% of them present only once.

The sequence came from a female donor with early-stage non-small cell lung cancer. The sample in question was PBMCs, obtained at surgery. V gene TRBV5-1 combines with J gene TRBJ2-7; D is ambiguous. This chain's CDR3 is CASSLVTYEQYF. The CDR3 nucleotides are TGCGCCAGCAGCTTGGTTACCTACGAGCAGTACTTC.